The 28 T cell receptor beta chains in this list originate from one sample, sequenced in a study of blood T cell repertoires in COVID-19. Sequencing used immunoSEQ multiplex PCR; TCRdb keeps in-frame clones, though not all of them. The data contain about 200,000 clones, 88% of them singletons. Sequencing was done on a sample of peripheral blood. These receptor sequences come from a young man with active or convalescent COVID-19.

The V gene is TRBV19, the J gene TRBJ1-1, with 8 bases that match TRBD1. V gave up 4 bases and J gave up 3 bases; unmatched junction bases: 16. CDR3 length: 18 residues. CDR1 LNHDA and CDR2 SQIVND come from the germline V gene (reference sequence). CDR3 amino acids: CASSTKTGQANFDTEAFF. For the CDR3, the DNA is TGTGCCAGTAGTACGAAGACGGGACAGGCAAACTTTGACACTGAAGCTTTCTTT.

With respect to this clone: The sample has other DNA sequences that encode this CDR3 too. The gene calls are TRBV29-1 and TRBJ1-6, with 11 positions matching TRBD1. The germline V gene encodes CDR1 SQVTM and CDR2 ANQGSEA. The CDR3 sequence is 12 residues long. With V trimmed by 5 bases and J by 10 bases, 1 base remained unmatched. In nucleotides, the CDR3 is TGCAGCGTTCGGACAGGGGGCTCACCCCTCCACTTT. It specifies CSVRTGGSPLHF.

In its sample, this clone was seen once. The chain combines TRBV4-1 with TRBJ1-1; D remains ambiguous. Trimming removed 1 base at V and 1 base at J, with 10 bases between. The length of the CDR3 is 15 residues. Per the germline V gene, CDR1 is MGHRA and CDR2 is YSYEKL. DNA of the CDR3: TGCGCCAGCAGCCAAGGTCCTGTCGGGAACACTGAAGCTTTCTTT. It yields the protein CASSQGPVGNTEAFF.

The chain is built from TRBV19 and TRBJ1-1; D gene unclear. CDR1 is LNHDA and CDR2 is SQIVND in the germline V gene (reference sequence). The CDR3 is 14 amino acids. The ends were cut back, 4 bases at V and 3 bases at J, with 12 bases in the middle. As DNA, the CDR3 is TGTGCCAGTAGTACCAGGCTTTCCGACACTGAAGCTTTCTTT. This encodes CASSTRLSDTEAFF.

J is TRBJ2-7 and V is TRBV6-6, with a weak D call TRBD1 (5 bases). Trimming stripped 6 bases from V and 3 bases from J, with 9 bases between. CDR1 and CDR2 (germline): MNHNY, SVGAGI (reference sequence). This CDR3 region has 12 residues. This CDR3 reads CASSSDIYEQYF. CDR3 bases: TGTGCCAGCAGCTCGGACATCTACGAGCAGTACTTC.

The chain uses TRBV14 and TRBJ2-5, with 11 bases lining up with TRBD1. Germline CDR1 SGHDN, CDR2 FVKESK. The CDR3 contains 15 residues. J lost 6 bases, V lost 0 bases, and 3 bases had no gene match. The DNA for the CDR3 is TGTGCCAGCAGCCAAGATGGGACAGGGGGGAAGACCCAGTACTTC. This translates into CASSQDGTGGKTQYF.

As concerns this clone: This same CDR3 is encoded by further DNA sequences in the sample. The rearrangement joins TRBV19 to TRBJ2-3; 10 bases fit TRBD2. The CDR3 is made up of 16 amino acids. J gave up 0 bases and V 2 bases, and 2 bases lay outside the gene matches. Germline loops: CDR1 LNHDA, CDR2 SQIVND (reference sequence). CDR3 loop: CASSIRTSGSTDTQYF. The CDR3 DNA sequence: TGTGCCAGTAGTATAAGGACTAGCGGCAGCACAGATACGCAGTATTTT.

V and J are TRBV5-6 and TRBJ2-2; D is perhaps TRBD1 (7 bases). V lost 1 base and J lost 7, with 20 bases in between. The CDR3 has 17 amino acids. CDR1 and CDR2 from the germline V gene are SGHDT and YYEEEE. The CDR3 protein is CASSLPAYRGGNGELFF. In nucleotides, the CDR3 is TGTGCCAGCAGCTTGCCAGCTTACAGGGGAGGTAACGGGGAGCTGTTTTTT.

J is TRBJ2-7 and V is TRBV6-5, with 8 bases lining up with TRBD1. Germline lookup yields CDR1 MNHEY and CDR2 SVGAGI. Unmatched junction bases numbered 5, after V lost 7 bases and J lost 3 bases. The CDR3 is 13 amino acids. The CDR3 bases are TGTGCCAGCACCGGGACAGGAAACTACGAGCAGTACTTC. Protein: CASTGTGNYEQYF.

The gene calls are TRBV5-1 and TRBJ2-1, with 13 positions matching TRBD2. The CDR3 consists of 15 residues. Germline V gene data show CDR1 as SGHRS and CDR2 as YFSETQ. V lost 0 bases, J lost 10 bases, and 4 bases stayed unmatched. The CDR3 sequence is CASSLGLAGGWEQFF. CDR3 DNA sequence: TGCGCCAGCAGCTTGGGACTAGCGGGGGGTTGGGAGCAGTTCTTC.

In regard to this clone: Other DNA sequences within the sample encode an identical CDR3. The rearrangement links TRBV3-1 (or the pseudogene TRBV3-2) to TRBJ1-5; no clear D gene. The CDR3 is made up of 13 amino acids. With 3 bases removed from V and 2 bases from J, the gap between germline ends came to 5 bases. From germline, CDR1 is LGHDT and CDR2 YNNKEL (reference sequence). The DNA of the CDR3 is TGTGCCAGCAGCCAGGCGGGCAATCAGCCCCAGCATTTT. As protein: CASSQAGNQPQHF.

This clone has just one count. V gene TRBV6-5 combines with J gene TRBJ1-1, with a possible D match to TRBD1 (5 bases). Trimming cost V 0 bases and J 5 bases, with 16 bases left between them. Germline values: CDR1 MNHEY, CDR2 SVGAGI. The CDR3 length is 16 residues. The CDR3 region has the DNA TGTGCCAGCAGTTACTCTCGTCAGGGCCGTAAGACTGAAGCTTTCTTT. Its protein product is CASSYSRQGRKTEAFF.

V gene TRBV27 combines with J gene TRBJ2-7; TRBD1 agrees at 8 bases. V lost 7 bases to trimming and J lost 6 bases; unmatched junction nucleotides: 11. CDR3 length: 14 amino acids. Germline CDR1 and CDR2: MNHEY and SMNVEV (reference sequence). CDR3: CASNAGTGVSEQYF. The CDR3 coding sequence is TGTGCCAGCAATGCCGGGACAGGTGTGAGCGAGCAGTACTTC.

V and J are TRBV19 and TRBJ2-2; D may be TRBD1 (5 bases). Per the germline V gene, CDR1 is LNHDA and CDR2 is SQIVND (reference sequence). The V end was cut by 6 bases, the J end by 6 bases, with 11 bases between. The CDR3 consists of 13 residues. CDR3 bases: TGTGCCAGTAGCGCAGGGTTGTCCGGGGAGCTGTTTTTT. It encodes CASSAGLSGELFF.

J is TRBJ2-3 and V is TRBV10-3; the D gene is possibly TRBD2 (6 bases). CDR1 ENHRY and CDR2 SYGVKD come from the germline V gene. Trimming took 8 bases from V and 2 from J, leaving 14 bases between them. CDR3 size: 14 residues. The CDR3 sequence is CAIAEEGNTDTQYF. Written as DNA, the CDR3 is TGTGCCATCGCCGAGGAGGGGAACACAGATACGCAGTATTTT.

In its sample, this clone was seen once. The chain couples TRBV2 to TRBJ2-1, with 7 bases matching TRBD2. Germline loops: CDR1 SNHLY, CDR2 FYNNEI. The V segment lost 3 bases and the J segment 5 bases; nucleotides outside the gene matches: 4. CDR3 size: 14 residues. The CDR3 protein is CASSDRAGNNEQFF. For the CDR3, the DNA is TGTGCCAGCAGTGATAGAGCGGGAAACAATGAGCAGTTCTTC. The full variable domain, rest sourced from reference TRBV2 and TRBJ2-1, is EPEVTQTPSHQVTQMGQEVILRCVPISNHLYFYWYRQILGQKVEFLVSFYNNEISEKSEIFDDQFSVERPDGSNFTLKIRSTKLEDSAMYFCASSDRAGNNEQFFGPGTRLTVL.

The chain recombines TRBV13 with TRBJ1-2; no definite D call. Germline values: CDR1 PRHDT, CDR2 FYEKMQ (reference sequence). The CDR3 has 12 residues. V was clipped by 5 bases and J by 5 bases, with 9 bases between them. CDR3 region: CASSVRLYGYTF. The CDR3, as DNA: TGTGCCAGCAGCGTGAGATTGTATGGCTACACCTTC.

This chain joins TRBV27 and TRBJ1-1; D is perhaps TRBD1 (6 bases). Germline CDR1 reads MNHEY; CDR2 reads SMNVEV (reference sequence). The V end was cut by 5 bases, the J end by 2 bases, with 12 bases between. CDR3 length equals 14 residues. CDR3 loop: CASSPDRLNTEAFF. The CDR3 coding sequence is TGTGCCAGCAGTCCAGACAGGTTAAACACTGAAGCTTTCTTT.

The gene calls are TRBV6-5 and TRBJ2-7; D ambiguous. The V and J ends lost 0 bases and 1 base respectively, with 10 bases between them. CDR3 length equals 15 residues. Germline V gene sequence: CDR1 MNHEY, CDR2 SVGAGI. The CDR3 reads CASSYSARRSYEQYF. Here the CDR3 DNA reads TGTGCCAGCAGTTACTCCGCCAGGCGATCCTACGAGCAGTACTTC.

Here the CDR3 DNA reads TGTGCCAGTAGTATGGGCAGGTGGTCTGGCTACACCTTC. Its translation: CASSMGRWSGYTF. V gene TRBV19 combines with J gene TRBJ1-2; D ambiguous. V dropped 3 bases and J dropped 7 bases, with 12 bases sitting between them. This CDR3 region has 13 residues. Germline CDR1 and CDR2: LNHDA and SQIVND (reference sequence). Supplemented by reference TRBV19 and TRBJ1-2, the full variable domain reads DGGITQSPKYLFRKEGQNVTLSCEQNLNHDAMYWYRQDPGQGLRLIYYSQIVNDFQKGDIAEGYSVSREKKESFPLTVTSAQKNPTAFYLCASSMGRWSGYTFGSGTRLTVV.

V and J are TRBV14 and TRBJ2-3; D is uncertain. CDR1 and CDR2 from the germline V gene are SGHDN and FVKESK. The V and J ends lost 4 bases and 6 bases respectively, with 11 bases between them. The CDR3 spans 13 residues. The CDR3 sequence is CASSLTYQDTQYF. The CDR3 bases are TGTGCCAGCAGCCTGACTTATCAGGATACGCAGTATTTT.

The rearrangement joins TRBV5-1 to TRBJ2-2; D ambiguous. Trimming stripped 0 bases from V and 0 bases from J, with 9 bases between. The CDR3 runs 16 residues. CDR1 SGHRS and CDR2 YFSETQ come from the germline V gene. CDR3 sequence: CASSLELIPNTGELFF. CDR3 nucleotides: TGCGCCAGCAGCTTGGAGCTGATTCCGAACACCGGGGAGCTGTTTTTT.

The J gene is TRBJ2-6, the V gene TRBV30; D perhaps matches TRBD1 (5 bases). The CDR3 loop spans 16 amino acids. Deletions cut 1 base from V and 2 bases from J, with 12 bases between. Germline V gene sequence: CDR1 GTSNPN, CDR2 SVGIG (reference sequence). DNA of the CDR3: TGTGCCTGGAGTGCCCCCGTAGGGGCTGGGGCCAACGTCCTGACTTTC. Its protein product is CAWSAPVGAGANVLTF.

This clone was seen just once. The V and J genes are TRBV3-1 (or the pseudogene TRBV3-2) and TRBJ2-3; 11 bases map to TRBD2. CDR3 length equals 19 residues. The trim removed 0 bases at V and 4 bases at J, leaving 12 bases unmatched. Germline V gene sequence: CDR1 LGHDT, CDR2 YNNKEL (reference sequence). CDR3 in amino acids: CASSQEDGLAGGRADTQYF. CDR3 nucleotides: TGTGCCAGCAGCCAAGAAGATGGTCTAGCGGGGGGTAGGGCAGATACGCAGTATTTT.

The chain combines TRBV19 with TRBJ1-5; 9 nucleotides line up with TRBD1. Germline assignment: CDR1 LNHDA and CDR2 SQIVND (reference sequence). The junction had 8 bases not matched to a gene; V was cut back by 4 bases and J by 4 bases. This CDR3 spans 16 amino acids. The CDR3 sequence: CASSTVDRGANQPQHF. The CDR3 region has the DNA TGTGCCAGTAGTACCGTAGACAGGGGGGCTAATCAGCCCCAGCATTTT.

The V call is TRBV28, the J call TRBJ1-4; D call uncertain. V shed 6 bases and J shed 0 bases, with 8 bases lying between them. The CDR3 contains 14 residues. Germline-derived CDR1 and CDR2 are MDHEN and SYDVKM. Written as DNA, the CDR3 is TGTGCCAGCAGCCCACACGCAACTAATGAAAAACTGTTTTTT. Its translation: CASSPHATNEKLFF.

This chain joins TRBV5-6 and TRBJ1-1; D perhaps matches TRBD1 (5 bases). The V gene's germline CDR1 is SGHDT and CDR2 YYEEEE. Trimming left V 3 bases short and J 7 bases short, with 13 bases between. This CDR3 region has 13 residues. This CDR3 reads CASSWAGLIEAFF. CDR3 nucleotides: TGTGCCAGCAGCTGGGCGGGACTGATTGAAGCTTTCTTT.

The chain combines TRBV4-2 with TRBJ1-2, with D uncertain. CDR1 and CDR2 from the germline V gene are LGHNA and YNFKEQ. Trimming removed 1 base at V and 4 bases at J, with 16 bases between. The CDR3 runs to 16 residues. In DNA, the CDR3 is TGTGCCAGCAGCCAAGCGGGTACGAACCTCGGCTATGGCTACACCTTC. Amino acids: CASSQAGTNLGYGYTF.